Presented here are 23 T cell receptor beta chains from one specimen sequenced in a study of shared clonotypes between healthy human individuals. Method: immunoSEQ multiplex PCR; TCRdb's copy keeps in-frame clones and lacks some. The sample includes over 2,000,000 clones, roughly 95% of them seen just once. Selected positively for CCR7 and CD45RO-negative, naive CD8 cells excluded terminally differentiated effector memory CD45RA+ cells. The material sequenced was naive CD8+ T cells from PBMCs. The receptors derive from a man younger than 35 in good health. Some clones in this sample may be carry-over from other donors' samples.

The rearrangement links TRBV19 to TRBJ2-3, with unresolved D. The CDR3 has 12 amino acids. Trimming left V 6 bases short and J 3 bases short, with 7 bases between. Germline assignment: CDR1 LNHDA and CDR2 SQIVND (reference sequence). CDR3 protein: CASSLSTDTQYF. In DNA, the CDR3 is TGTGCCAGTAGCCTCAGTACAGATACGCAGTATTTT. Variable domain in full (rest from reference TRBV19 and TRBJ2-3): DGGITQSPKYLFRKEGQNVTLSCEQNLNHDAMYWYRQDPGQGLRLIYYSQIVNDFQKGDIAEGYSVSREKKESFPLTVTSAQKNPTAFYLCASSLSTDTQYFGPGTRLTVL.

This clone was recorded only once. The chain carries TRBV15 and TRBJ2-1, with D possibly being TRBD2 (6 bases). Trimming pared 7 bases from V and 8 bases from J, leaving 12 bases between. CDR3 length: 12 amino acids. In germline, CDR1 is LNHNV, CDR2 YYDKDF (reference sequence). DNA for the CDR3: TGTGCCACCACGGGACTCCAGGATGAGCAGTTCTTC. Translation: CATTGLQDEQFF.

J is TRBJ2-1 and V is TRBV11-2; D is ambiguous. The CDR3 is 16 residues long. CDR1 and CDR2 from the germline V gene are SGHAT and FQNNGV. V lost 0 bases, J lost 2 bases, and 11 bases lay in between. CDR3 sequence: CASSLDVESPYNEQFF. The CDR3 DNA follows: TGTGCCAGCAGCTTAGATGTGGAATCCCCCTACAATGAGCAGTTCTTC.

V is TRBV9 and J is TRBJ2-1; tentatively, D is TRBD1 or TRBD2 (5 bases each). The CDR3 totals 16 residues. The V end lost 3 bases, the J end lost 6 bases, and 19 bases lay between the germline ends. Germline V gene data show CDR1 as SGDLS and CDR2 as YYNGEE. CDR3 DNA sequence: TGTGCCAGCAGCGCAGCTCGGGGACCCTGGGGCAATGAGCAGTTCTTC. It codes for CASSAARGPWGNEQFF.

This clone was seen just once. The chain is built from TRBV7-2 and TRBJ1-5; 7 positions agree with TRBD1. Germline V gene lookup returns CDR1 SGHTA and CDR2 FQGNSA. The CDR3 consists of 15 residues. The J segment lost 4 bases and the V segment lost 6 bases, leaving 9 bases of the junction unmatched. Here the CDR3 reads CASRETGNANQPQHF. Here the CDR3 DNA reads TGTGCCAGCAGGGAGACAGGGAATGCTAATCAGCCCCAGCATTTT.

The chain recombines TRBV27 with TRBJ1-1; D is perhaps TRBD1 (5 bases). Trimming removed 4 bases at V and 5 bases at J, with 11 bases between. Per germline, CDR1 MNHEY and CDR2 SMNVEV (reference sequence). The CDR3 has 13 residues. The chain's CDR3 is CASSSLGGTEAFF. CDR3 nucleotides: TGTGCCAGCAGTTCACTTGGGGGAACTGAAGCTTTCTTT.

V gene TRBV19 combines with J gene TRBJ1-1, with a tentative D call TRBD1 (5 bases). The CDR3 runs to 12 residues. The germline V and J ends were trimmed by 10 bases and 5 bases, with 14 bases remaining between them. In germline, CDR1 is LNHDA, CDR2 SQIVND (reference sequence). The CDR3 protein is CATRGRGTEAFF. In nucleotides, the CDR3 is TGTGCCACTCGGGGTAGGGGTACTGAAGCTTTCTTT.

The V and J genes are TRBV9 and TRBJ2-1; D might be TRBD2 (6 bases). The CDR3 length is 14 residues. The V gene lost 6 bases and the J gene lost 10 bases, with 20 bases spanning the gap. The germline V gene has CDR1 SGDLS and CDR2 YYNGEE. CDR3 DNA: TGTGCCAGCACCCTCGGGGACTCTAGCCGCGAGCAGTTCTTC. Its protein is CASTLGDSSREQFF.

This rearrangement joins TRBV29-1 to TRBJ1-1; no reliable D call. V was clipped by 5 bases and J by 1 base, with 5 bases between them. The germline gives CDR1 SQVTM, CDR2 ANQGSEA. CDR3 length: 11 residues. The CDR3 protein is CSVPENTEAFF. DNA for the CDR3: TGCAGCGTTCCAGAGAACACTGAAGCTTTCTTT.

The chain carries TRBV27 and TRBJ2-7, with D possibly TRBD1 on 5 matching bases. Trimming shortened V by 1 base and J by 4 bases, and 20 bases separated the two germline ends. The CDR3 loop spans 17 amino acids. CDR1 is MNHEY, CDR2 SMNVEV, per germline (reference sequence). In DNA, the CDR3 is TGTGCCAGCAGTTTATTATCAGAAGGGGCTCTCAGTTACGAGCAGTACTTC. Its protein product is CASSLLSEGALSYEQYF.

This sequence joins TRBV6-1 and TRBJ1-2; D gene ambiguous. Germline values: CDR1 MNHNS, CDR2 SASEGT. V lost 9 bases and J lost 8, with 19 bases in between. The CDR3 spans 13 residues. CDR3 amino acids: CARAEEGGLGYTF. CDR3 sequence (DNA): TGTGCCAGAGCCGAGGAGGGAGGATTAGGCTACACCTTC.

V usage is TRBV27 and J usage is TRBJ2-7; 13 bases fit TRBD2. The J segment lost 2 bases and the V segment lost 4 bases, leaving 5 bases of the junction unmatched. The CDR3 contains 16 residues. Germline V CDR1 and CDR2: MNHEY, SMNVEV (reference sequence). As DNA, the CDR3 is TGTGCCAGCAGTTGGACTAGCGGGAGCTTCACCTACGAGCAGTACTTC. Translation gives CASSWTSGSFTYEQYF.

This chain uses TRBV30 with TRBJ2-3; 7 nucleotides line up with TRBD2. CDR1 and CDR2 (germline): GTSNPN, SVGIG (reference sequence). V dropped 8 bases and J dropped 2; count of bases not matched to a gene: 10. CDR3 length equals 14 residues. CDR3 in DNA: TGTGCCGGGGGGGTGCAGCGGATCACAGATACGCAGTATTTT. This encodes CAGGVQRITDTQYF.

This clone has a single count. This rearrangement joins TRBV7-7 to TRBJ2-5, with 8 bases matching TRBD2. This CDR3 is built from 16 residues. Germline V gene lookup returns CDR1 SSHAT and CDR2 FNYEAQ (reference sequence). J gave up 5 bases and V 2 bases, and 10 bases lay outside the gene matches. This CDR3 is CASSLRSGSGLETQYF. The CDR3 nucleotides read TGTGCCAGCAGCTTACGGAGCGGGAGTGGACTGGAGACCCAGTACTTC.

The gene calls are TRBV7-9 and TRBJ2-2, with D possibly TRBD2 on 5 matching bases. The CDR3 length is 15 residues. The V end lost 0 bases, the J end lost 1 base, and 6 bases lay between the germline ends. Germline V gene lookup returns CDR1 SEHNR and CDR2 FQNEAQ (reference sequence). CDR3 sequence reads: CASSLAGENTGELFF. The CDR3 region has the DNA TGTGCCAGCAGCTTAGCGGGAGAGAACACCGGGGAGCTGTTTTTT.

The chain couples TRBV11-1 to TRBJ1-5; unclear D gene. Trimming cost V 1 base and J 4 bases, with 8 bases left between them. This CDR3 is built from 14 residues. Germline V gene sequence: CDR1 SGHAT, CDR2 FQDESV (reference sequence). The CDR3, as DNA: TGTGCCAGCAGCTTAGTGGGTCAGAATCAGCCCCAGCATTTT. Its protein is CASSLVGQNQPQHF. Complete variable domain (other parts from reference TRBV11-1 and TRBJ1-5): EAEVAQSPRYKITEKSQAVAFWCDPISGHATLYWYRQILGQGPELLVQFQDESVVDDSQLPKDRFSAERLKGVDSTLKIQPAELGDSAMYLCASSLVGQNQPQHFGDGTRLSIL.

This chain links TRBV11-2 with TRBJ2-7, with a possible D match to TRBD1 (6 bases). The CDR3 is 14 amino acids. Per the germline V gene, CDR1 is SGHAT and CDR2 is FQNNGV. The V and J ends lost 1 base and 3 bases respectively, with 10 bases between them. Here the CDR3 DNA reads TGTGCCAGCAGCTTAGCACAGGGTCGCTACGAGCAGTACTTC. Its translation is CASSLAQGRYEQYF.

V and J are TRBV7-3 and TRBJ2-1; 11 positions match TRBD2. CDR3 length: 21 amino acids. Trimming cost V 0 bases and J 2 bases; bases outside gene matches: 15. The germline gives CDR1 SGHTA, CDR2 FQGTGA. The CDR3 is CASSLTAALAGAGFPYNEQFF. The CDR3 DNA reads TGTGCCAGCAGCTTAACGGCTGCACTAGCGGGAGCGGGATTCCCCTACAATGAGCAGTTCTTC. Supplemented by reference TRBV7-3 and TRBJ2-1, the full variable domain reads GAGVSQTPSNKVTEKGKYVELRCDPISGHTALYWYRQSLGQGPEFLIYFQGTGAADDSGLPNDRFFAVRPEGSVSTLKIQRTERGDSAVYLCASSLTAALAGAGFPYNEQFFGPGTRLTVL.

This clone has only one observation. The chain joins TRBV7-2 to TRBJ2-5, with TRBD2 identical over 7 bases. V dropped 7 bases and J dropped 4; count of bases not matched to a gene: 15. Germline loops: CDR1 SGHTA, CDR2 FQGNSA. There are 16 residues in the CDR3. CDR3 sequence (DNA): TGTGCCAGCAACCCACCCCGGTCCCCGGGGGGAGAGACCCAGTACTTC. This sequence encodes CASNPPRSPGGETQYF.

The chain uses TRBV28 and TRBJ2-1; D unclear. Germline CDR1 reads MDHEN; CDR2 reads SYDVKM. Trimming left V 2 bases short and J 7 bases short, with 6 bases between. The CDR3 extends over 12 amino acids. The CDR3 protein is CASSLGWNEQFF. Written as DNA, the CDR3 is TGTGCCAGCAGTTTAGGGTGGAATGAGCAGTTCTTC.

On this clone: The identical CDR3 is also encoded by other nucleotide sequences in the sample. The chain recombines TRBV7-2 with TRBJ1-3; perhaps TRBD1 as D (6 bases). This CDR3 spans 14 amino acids. Trimming took 2 bases from V and 1 from J, leaving 6 bases between them. Per the germline V gene, CDR1 is SGHTA and CDR2 is FQGNSA. In nucleotides, the CDR3 is TGTGCCAGCAGCTTAAGGGGGTCTGGAAACACCATATATTTT. This gives the protein CASSLRGSGNTIYF.

A remark on this clone: This sample includes further DNA sequences coding for the same CDR3. V and J are TRBV7-9 and TRBJ1-1; D ambiguous. V was shortened by 4 bases and J by 2 bases, with 11 bases between the two germline ends. The CDR3 contains 14 residues. Germline CDR1 SEHNR, CDR2 FQNEAQ (reference sequence). The CDR3 region is CASSSGPRNTEAFF. The CDR3 DNA reads TGTGCCAGCAGCTCTGGGCCCCGTAACACTGAAGCTTTCTTT.

Note on this clone: The junction and the germline gene differ at one end; a read error may be behind it. The J gene is TRBJ1-4, the V gene TRBV5-1, with TRBD1 matching 10 bases. The CDR3 has 15 residues. Germline CDR1 SGHRS, CDR2 YFSETQ. For the CDR3, the DNA is TGCGCCAGCTGTTTCCAGGGACAGGGGCTTGAAGAACTGTTTTTT. Its protein product is CASCFQGQGLEELFF.